This TCR beta chain was captured in a study of T cell responses to AZD1222 COVID-19 vaccine. Whole-study results and caveats: Seropositivity was recorded at baseline in only a handful of AZD1222 recipients. The study reported that nearly half of spike-specific TCRs target unmutated variant regions. CD4 TCRs linked to vaccination spanned spike, dominating at 160-218 and 743-854.

Using immunoSEQ multiplex PCR, the repertoire was profiled, and TCRdb retains in-frame clones only, with some absent. The sample holds roughly 40,000 clones, less than 95% seen once. In regard to this clone: What it recognizes is unknown.

CDR3 length: 17 amino acids. V gave up 1 base and J gave up 6 bases, with 22 bases separating them. CDR1 is SGHAT, CDR2 FQNNGV, per germline. This clonotype originated in an adult who received the AZD1222 COVID-19 vaccine. The specimen was peripheral blood, collected 28 days after the second AZD1222 dose. The J gene is TRBJ2-7, the V gene TRBV11-2; possible D gene TRBD1, 7 bases. CDR3 sequence reads: CASSLVGGGHLPAEQYF. The CDR3 region has the DNA TGTGCCAGCAGCTTAGTTGGAGGGGGCCATCTCCCGGCCGAGCAGTACTTC. The full variable domain, with the rest looked up from reference TRBV11-2 and TRBJ2-7, is EAGVAQSPRYKIIEKRQSVAFWCNPISGHATLYWYQQILGQGPKLLIQFQNNGVVDDSQLPKDRFSAERLKGVDSTLKIQPAKLEDSAVYLCASSLVGGGHLPAEQYFGPGTRLTVT.